What follows are 18 T cell receptor beta chains derived from one specimen sequenced in a study of T cell responses to AZD1222 COVID-19 vaccine. Assay: immunoSEQ multiplex PCR; the TCRdb copy retains only in-frame clones and omits some. The table records around 250,000 clones, over 90% of them present only once. The sequencing here drew on peripheral blood, taken on day 0 of AZD1222 vaccination. The receptors originated from an adult in good health.

The V call is TRBV30, the J call TRBJ2-7, with 7 nucleotides matching TRBD1. CDR3 length equals 14 residues. The germline V gene encodes CDR1 GTSNPN and CDR2 SVGIG (reference sequence). The ends lost 2 bases at V and 0 bases at J; junction bases unmatched: 4. This chain's CDR3 is CAWSRQGVSYEQYF. For the CDR3, the DNA is TGTGCCTGGAGTCGTCAGGGGGTCTCCTACGAGCAGTACTTC.

CDR3 sequence reads: CASSLIYSDLHF. DNA for the CDR3: TGTGCCAGCAGCTTAATCTACTCGGACCTCCACTTT. The chain carries TRBV7-9 and TRBJ1-6, with D unclear. CDR1 is SEHNR and CDR2 is FQNEAQ in the germline V gene (reference sequence). This CDR3 is 12 amino acids long. Trimming took off 2 bases at V and 15 bases at J, with 11 bases between the two ends. Using reference TRBV7-9 and TRBJ1-6 for the parts outside the CDR3, the full variable domain is DTGVSQNPRHKITKRGQNVTFRCDPISEHNRLYWYRQTLGQGPEFLTYFQNEAQLEKSRLLSDRFSAERPKGSFSTLEIQRTEQGDSAMYLCASSLIYSDLHFGNGTRLTVT.

The V and J genes are TRBV29-1 and TRBJ1-1; 8 nucleotides align to TRBD1. Germline V lookup: CDR1 SQVTM, CDR2 ANQGSEA. The V gene end was trimmed by 7 bases and the J gene end by 8 bases; junction bases not matched to a gene: 9. The CDR3 covers 12 residues. CDR3: CSAGTGNGEAFF. CDR3 sequence (DNA): TGCAGCGCTGGGACAGGCAACGGGGAAGCTTTCTTT.

The chain couples TRBV15 to TRBJ2-3, with 7 bases matching TRBD1. CDR1 and CDR2 (germline): LNHNV, YYDKDF (reference sequence). V gave up 5 bases and J gave up 7 bases; unmatched junction bases: 15. This CDR3 is 16 amino acids long. The CDR3 region is CATSSQTGTNLYTQYF. Here the CDR3 DNA reads TGTGCCACCAGCTCGCAGACAGGGACCAATCTCTATACGCAGTATTTT.

The chain recombines TRBV19 with TRBJ2-3; D unclear. With 5 bases removed from V and 2 bases from J, the gap between germline ends came to 14 bases. The length of the CDR3 is 15 residues. Per germline, CDR1 LNHDA and CDR2 SQIVND (reference sequence). The chain's CDR3 is CASSLKGEATDTQYF. The CDR3 nucleotides are TGTGCCAGTAGTCTTAAGGGTGAAGCCACAGATACGCAGTATTTT.

This sequence joins TRBV7-9 and TRBJ1-1, with D possibly being TRBD1 (5 bases). The germline V gene encodes CDR1 SEHNR and CDR2 FQNEAQ (reference sequence). The CDR3 spans 14 residues. V lost 4 bases to trimming and J lost 4 bases, with 13 bases between them. CDR3 bases: TGTGCCAGCAGCTACCGCGTGGGGGGCACTGAAGCTTTCTTT. It codes for CASSYRVGGTEAFF.

The chain recombines TRBV5-1 with TRBJ2-7; D call uncertain. Trimming shortened V by 4 bases and J by 3 bases, and 8 bases separated the two germline ends. CDR1 is SGHRS and CDR2 is YFSETQ in the germline V gene. The CDR3 spans 12 residues. The CDR3 nucleotides are TGCGCCAGCAGCCTCGACTTCTACGAGCAGTACTTC. It encodes CASSLDFYEQYF.

The chain employs TRBV6-1 and TRBJ2-1, with D possibly called TRBD1 or TRBD2 (5 bases each). This CDR3 contains 16 residues. Trimming stripped 2 bases from V and 7 bases from J, with 18 bases between. In germline, CDR1 is MNHNS, CDR2 SASEGT. The CDR3 is CASSENPGRMGNEQFF. CDR3 DNA sequence: TGTGCCAGCAGTGAAAATCCGGGGCGGATGGGGAATGAGCAGTTCTTC.

This clone has just one count. The V and J genes are TRBV7-3 and TRBJ2-7; no firm D call. Germline V gene data show CDR1 as SGHTA and CDR2 as FQGTGA. V was pared by 2 bases and J by 1 base, with 12 bases between. This CDR3 contains 15 residues. CDR3 sequence: CASSLVGTGSYEQYF. The CDR3 DNA reads as TGTGCCAGCAGCTTAGTGGGTACTGGGTCCTACGAGCAGTACTTC.

Notes on this clone: Within the sample, other DNA sequences also encode this same CDR3. This chain uses TRBV5-6 with TRBJ2-7, with D unresolved. CDR3 length: 12 residues. The germline V gene encodes CDR1 SGHDT and CDR2 YYEEEE. Trimming cost V 1 base and J 0 bases, with 2 bases left between them. The DNA for the CDR3 is TGTGCCAGCAGCTTGAGCTCCTACGAGCAGTACTTC. This translates into CASSLSSYEQYF.

The table lists this clone with a count of one. V gene TRBV5-1 combines with J gene TRBJ1-2, with TRBD1 matching over 9 bases. Germline V gene lookup returns CDR1 SGHRS and CDR2 YFSETQ. J was trimmed by 5 bases and V by 5 bases; bases with no gene match: 13. The CDR3 contains 16 residues. CDR3 sequence (DNA): TGCGCCAGCAGTCCGGGGACAGGGCTATCTGGATATGGCTACACCTTC. Translated, it gives CASSPGTGLSGYGYTF.

The V call is TRBV6-5, the J call TRBJ1-1; D uncertain. V was trimmed by 10 bases and J by 4 bases, leaving 16 bases between them. There are 13 residues in the CDR3. Germline values: CDR1 MNHEY, CDR2 SVGAGI. The CDR3 sequence: CATRRGVGTEAFF. The CDR3 DNA sequence: TGTGCCACACGCCGGGGTGTCGGCACTGAAGCTTTCTTT.

The chain couples TRBV7-8 to TRBJ2-1, with 8 bases lining up with TRBD1. Germline V CDR1 and CDR2: SGHVS, FQNEAQ. The junction had 5 bases not matched to a gene; V was cut back by 5 bases and J by 2 bases. The CDR3 has 15 amino acids. The CDR3 sequence: CASSPGRGPYNEQFF. The CDR3 DNA follows: TGTGCCAGCAGCCCTGGCAGGGGGCCCTACAATGAGCAGTTCTTC. Together with reference TRBV7-8 and TRBJ2-1, the CDR3 gives the full variable domain: GAGVSQSPRYKVAKRGQDVALRCDPISGHVSLFWYQQALGQGPEFLTYFQNEAQLDKSGLPSDRFFAERPEGSVSTLKIQRTQQEDSAVYLCASSPGRGPYNEQFFGPGTRLTVL.

This clone was picked up a small number of times. The chain links TRBV5-1 to TRBJ1-5, with D unresolved. Germline V CDR1 and CDR2: SGHRS, YFSETQ. Trimming pared 0 bases from V and 7 bases from J, leaving 11 bases between. The CDR3 is 14 amino acids. The DNA for the CDR3 is TGCGCCAGCAGCTTGGGTGGGAAGGAGCAGCCCCAGCATTTT. Residues: CASSLGGKEQPQHF.

V and J are TRBV5-5 and TRBJ1-2; TRBD1 matches 9 bases. The trim removed 0 bases at V and 12 bases at J, leaving 9 bases unmatched. Per the germline V gene, CDR1 is SGHKS and CDR2 is YYEKEE (reference sequence). The CDR3 contains 14 residues. CDR3 residues: CASSLGGTGSLDTF. The CDR3 coding sequence is TGTGCCAGCAGCTTGGGAGGGACAGGGAGCTTGGACACCTTC.

CDR3 sequence (DNA): TGCGCCAGCCGGACAGGGATTCGGGGTGCGGCAACTAATGAAAAACTGTTTTTT. Translated: CASRTGIRGAATNEKLFF. The rearrangement uses TRBV4-1 and TRBJ1-4, with 8 bases fitting TRBD1. J was trimmed by 0 bases and V by 8 bases; bases with no gene match: 14. This CDR3 has 18 amino acids. Germline assignment: CDR1 MGHRA and CDR2 YSYEKL.

The chain couples TRBV2 to TRBJ2-3; D is possibly TRBD2 (5 bases). The CDR3 sequence is 14 residues long. Per germline, CDR1 SNHLY and CDR2 FYNNEI. Trimming shortened V by 4 bases and J by 5 bases, and 13 bases separated the two germline ends. The CDR3 nucleotides read TGTGCCAGCAGTGTGACCTTTCGGGGAGATACGCAGTATTTT. Its protein product is CASSVTFRGDTQYF. The variable domain in full, completed from reference TRBV2 and TRBJ2-3, reads EPEVTQTPSHQVTQMGQEVILRCVPISNHLYFYWYRQILGQKVEFLVSFYNNEISEKSEIFDDQFSVERPDGSNFTLKIRSTKLEDSAMYFCASSVTFRGDTQYFGPGTRLTVL.

V gene TRBV5-5 combines with J gene TRBJ1-1; TRBD1 aligns across 10 bases. This CDR3 has 15 amino acids. The V and J ends lost 3 bases and 5 bases, in that order; junction bases with no gene match: 7. Germline V lookup: CDR1 SGHKS, CDR2 YYEKEE (reference sequence). The CDR3 bases are TGTGCCAGCAGCTCCTTGACAGGGGGCGAGACTGAAGCTTTCTTT. Protein: CASSSLTGGETEAFF.